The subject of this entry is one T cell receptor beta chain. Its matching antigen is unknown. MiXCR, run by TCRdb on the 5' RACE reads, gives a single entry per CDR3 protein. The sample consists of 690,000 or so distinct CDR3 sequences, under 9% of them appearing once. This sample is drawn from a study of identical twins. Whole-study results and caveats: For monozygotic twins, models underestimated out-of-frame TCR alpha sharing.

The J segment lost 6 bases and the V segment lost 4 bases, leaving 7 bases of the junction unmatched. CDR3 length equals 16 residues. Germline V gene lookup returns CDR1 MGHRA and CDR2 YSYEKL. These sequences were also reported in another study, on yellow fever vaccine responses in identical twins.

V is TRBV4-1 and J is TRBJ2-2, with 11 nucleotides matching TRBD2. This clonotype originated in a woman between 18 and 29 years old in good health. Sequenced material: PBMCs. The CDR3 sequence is CASSPQGLAVPGELFF. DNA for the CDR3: TGCGCCAGCAGCCCTCAGGGACTAGCGGTACCCGGGGAGCTGTTTTTT.